This T cell receptor beta chain was captured by sequencing in a study of radiation and T cells in renal cell carcinoma. Study-level information: Nephrectomy followed 15 Gy stereotactic body radiation by 4 weeks.

CDR1 ENHRY and CDR2 SYGVKD come from the germline V gene. Trimming pared 7 bases from V and 4 bases from J, leaving 11 bases between. The CDR3 consists of 13 residues. TCRdb's table, derived via immunoSEQ multiplex PCR, lists solely in-frame clones and lacks some. Of about 150,000 clones listed, approximately 86% were seen once; the top ten hold approximately 12%. General observations from the study: In blood, top tumor clones expanded by 2 weeks, shrinking by 4.

Time point of the sample: blood 2 weeks post-SBRT. Noted treatment: 15 Gy SBRT to primary tumor, nephrectomy 4 weeks later. Blood was sampled at baseline, 2 weeks and 4 weeks after SBRT. This clone was picked up a small number of times. Its antigen is unknown. The rearrangement uses TRBV10-3 and TRBJ1-5; D may be TRBD1 (6 bases). The sequence came from a woman aged 45 to 65 with renal cell carcinoma. This specimen was blood, taken from a patient whose treatment included radiotherapy and nephrectomy. CDR3 bases: TGTGCCATCAATTCCCAGGGGAATCAGCCCCAGCATTTT. Translated: CAINSQGNQPQHF.